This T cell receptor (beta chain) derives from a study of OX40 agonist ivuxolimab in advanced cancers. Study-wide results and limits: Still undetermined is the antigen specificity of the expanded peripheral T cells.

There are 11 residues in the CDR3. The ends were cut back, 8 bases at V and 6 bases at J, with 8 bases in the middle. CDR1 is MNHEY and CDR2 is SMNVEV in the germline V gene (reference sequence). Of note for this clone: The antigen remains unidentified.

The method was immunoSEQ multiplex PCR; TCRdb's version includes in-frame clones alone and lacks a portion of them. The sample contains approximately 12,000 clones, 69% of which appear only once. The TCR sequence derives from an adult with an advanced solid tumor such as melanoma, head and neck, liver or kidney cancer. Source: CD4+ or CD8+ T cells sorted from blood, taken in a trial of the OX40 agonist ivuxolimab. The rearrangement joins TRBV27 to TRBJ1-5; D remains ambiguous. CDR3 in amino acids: CASSITQPQHF. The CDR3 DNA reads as TGTGCCAGCTCCATAACTCAGCCCCAGCATTTT.